This T cell receptor beta chain was identified in a study of blood T cell repertoires in COVID-19. This table comes from immunoSEQ multiplex PCR, and its TCRdb copy is limited to in-frame clones, with some not included. The sample has 250,000 to 300,000 clones, 65% to 90% seen once. The trim removed 5 bases at V and 10 bases at J, leaving 14 bases unmatched. CDR3 length: 14 residues. Germline V gene sequence: CDR1 DFQATT, CDR2 SNEGSKA (reference sequence). This TCR was recovered from a man between 45 and 60 years old with active or convalescent COVID-19. Sequenced sample: peripheral blood. J is TRBJ1-5 and V is TRBV20-1; 7 nucleotides match TRBD1. Here the CDR3 reads CSAGGTDPISPQHF. In nucleotides, the CDR3 is TGCAGTGCTGGTGGGACAGATCCAATCAGCCCCCAGCATTTT.